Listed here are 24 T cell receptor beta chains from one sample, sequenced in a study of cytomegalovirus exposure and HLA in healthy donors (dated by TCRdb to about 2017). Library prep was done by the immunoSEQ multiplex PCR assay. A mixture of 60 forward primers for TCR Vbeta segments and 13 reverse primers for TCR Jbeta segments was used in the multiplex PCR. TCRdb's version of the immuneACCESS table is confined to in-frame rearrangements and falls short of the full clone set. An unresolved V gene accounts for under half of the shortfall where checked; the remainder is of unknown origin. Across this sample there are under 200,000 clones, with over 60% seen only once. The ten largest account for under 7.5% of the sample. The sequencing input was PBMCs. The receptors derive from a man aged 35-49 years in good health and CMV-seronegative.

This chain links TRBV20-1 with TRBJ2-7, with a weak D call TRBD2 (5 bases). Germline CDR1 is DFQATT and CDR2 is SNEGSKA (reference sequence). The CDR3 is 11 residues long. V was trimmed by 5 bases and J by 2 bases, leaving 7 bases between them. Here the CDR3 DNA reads TGCAGTGCTGACGGGACCTACGAGCAGTACTTC. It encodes CSADGTYEQYF.

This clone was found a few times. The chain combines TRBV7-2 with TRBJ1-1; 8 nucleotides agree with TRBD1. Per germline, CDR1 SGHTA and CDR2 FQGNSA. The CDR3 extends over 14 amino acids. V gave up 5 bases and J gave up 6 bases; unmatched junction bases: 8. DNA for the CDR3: TGTGCCAGCAGCCAGACAGGGGTGAATCCTGAAGCTTTCTTT. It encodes CASSQTGVNPEAFF.

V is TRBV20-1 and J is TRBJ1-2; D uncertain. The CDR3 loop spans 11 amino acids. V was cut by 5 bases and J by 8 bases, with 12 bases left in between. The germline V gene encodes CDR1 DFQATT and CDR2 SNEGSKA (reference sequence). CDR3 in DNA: TGCAGTGCTCAGCGGGAAACCGGCTACACCTTC. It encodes CSAQRETGYTF.

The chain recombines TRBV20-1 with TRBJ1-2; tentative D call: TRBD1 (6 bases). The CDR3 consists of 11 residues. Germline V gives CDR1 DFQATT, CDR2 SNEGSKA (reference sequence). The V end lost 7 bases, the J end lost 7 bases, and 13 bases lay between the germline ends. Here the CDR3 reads CSVRTAIGYTF. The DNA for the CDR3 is TGCAGTGTCCGGACAGCCATTGGCTACACCTTC.

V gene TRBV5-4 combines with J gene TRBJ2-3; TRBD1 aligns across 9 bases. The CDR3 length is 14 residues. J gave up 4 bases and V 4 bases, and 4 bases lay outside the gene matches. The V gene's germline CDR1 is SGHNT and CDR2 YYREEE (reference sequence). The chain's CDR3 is CASSTGTGPDTQYF. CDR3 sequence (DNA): TGTGCCAGCAGCACTGGGACAGGGCCAGATACGCAGTATTTT. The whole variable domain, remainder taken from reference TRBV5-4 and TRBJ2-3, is ETGVTQSPTHLIKTRGQQVTLRCSSQSGHNTVSWYQQALGQGPQFIFQYYREEENGRGNFPPRFSGLQFPNYSSELNVNALELDDSALYLCASSTGTGPDTQYFGPGTRLTVL.

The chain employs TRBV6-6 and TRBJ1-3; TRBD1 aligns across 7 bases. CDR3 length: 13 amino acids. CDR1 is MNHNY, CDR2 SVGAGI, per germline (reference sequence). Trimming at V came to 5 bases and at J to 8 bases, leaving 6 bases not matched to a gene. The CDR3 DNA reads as TGTGCCAGCAGTGCATGGACAGGCGACACCATATATTTT. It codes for CASSAWTGDTIYF.

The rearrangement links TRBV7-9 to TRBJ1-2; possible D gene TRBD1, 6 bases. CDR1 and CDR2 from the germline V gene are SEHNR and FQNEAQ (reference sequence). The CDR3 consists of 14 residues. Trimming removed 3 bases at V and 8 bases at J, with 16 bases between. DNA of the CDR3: TGTGCCAGCAGCTTTGAGACAGGAGCCTCCGGCTACACCTTC. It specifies CASSFETGASGYTF.

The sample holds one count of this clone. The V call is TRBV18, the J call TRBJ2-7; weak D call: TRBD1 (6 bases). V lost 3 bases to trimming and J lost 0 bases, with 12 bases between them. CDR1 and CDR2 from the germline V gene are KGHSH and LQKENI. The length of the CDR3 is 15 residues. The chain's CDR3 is CASSPTTGRSYEQYF. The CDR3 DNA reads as TGTGCCAGCTCACCCACGACAGGACGCTCCTACGAGCAGTACTTC.

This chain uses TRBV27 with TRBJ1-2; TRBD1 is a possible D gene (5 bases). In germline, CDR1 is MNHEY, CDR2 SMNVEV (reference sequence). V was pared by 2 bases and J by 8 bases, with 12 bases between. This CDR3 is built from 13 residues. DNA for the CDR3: TGTGCCAGCAGTTTAAGGCAGGGTGGCGGCTACACCTTC. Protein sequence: CASSLRQGGGYTF.

CDR3 nucleotides: TGTGCCAGCTCACGCTATAACTCTCAGCCCCAGCATTTT. Amino acid sequence: CASSRYNSQPQHF. The chain has TRBV18 and TRBJ1-5, with D unclear. V was shortened by 4 bases and J by 6 bases, with 10 bases between the two germline ends. Germline CDR1 and CDR2: KGHSH and LQKENI. This CDR3 spans 13 amino acids. The whole variable domain, filled in from reference TRBV18 and TRBJ1-5, reads NAGVMQNPRHLVRRRGQEARLRCSPMKGHSHVYWYRQLPEEGLKFMVYLQKENIIDESGMPKERFSAEFPKEGPSILRIQQVVRGDSAAYFCASSRYNSQPQHFGDGTRLSIL.

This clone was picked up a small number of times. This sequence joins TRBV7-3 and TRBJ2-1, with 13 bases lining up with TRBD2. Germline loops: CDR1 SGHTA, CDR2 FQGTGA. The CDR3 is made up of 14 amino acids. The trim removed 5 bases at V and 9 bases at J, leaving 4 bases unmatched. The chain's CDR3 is CASSEGLAGPEQFF. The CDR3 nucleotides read TGTGCCAGCAGCGAGGGACTAGCGGGACCTGAGCAGTTCTTC.

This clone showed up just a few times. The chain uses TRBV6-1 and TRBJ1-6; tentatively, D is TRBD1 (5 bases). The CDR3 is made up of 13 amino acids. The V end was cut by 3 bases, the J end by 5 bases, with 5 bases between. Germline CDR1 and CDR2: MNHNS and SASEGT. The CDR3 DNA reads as TGTGCCAGCAGTGACAGGGATAATTCACCCCTCCACTTT. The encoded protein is CASSDRDNSPLHF.

CDR3: CASRGRRGQDGYTF. CDR3 bases: TGTGCCAGCAGGGGGAGAAGGGGACAAGATGGCTACACCTTC. The chain employs TRBV2 and TRBJ1-2, with D tentatively TRBD1 (6 bases). Germline loops: CDR1 SNHLY, CDR2 FYNNEI. V was trimmed by 6 bases and J by 6 bases, leaving 17 bases between them. The CDR3 is 14 residues long.

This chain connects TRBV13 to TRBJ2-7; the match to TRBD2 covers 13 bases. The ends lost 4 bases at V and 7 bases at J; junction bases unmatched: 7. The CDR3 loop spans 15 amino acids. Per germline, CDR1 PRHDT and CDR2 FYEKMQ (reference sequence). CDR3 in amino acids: CASSSGTSGDSEQYF. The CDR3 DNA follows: TGTGCCAGCAGCTCAGGGACTAGCGGGGACTCGGAGCAGTACTTC.

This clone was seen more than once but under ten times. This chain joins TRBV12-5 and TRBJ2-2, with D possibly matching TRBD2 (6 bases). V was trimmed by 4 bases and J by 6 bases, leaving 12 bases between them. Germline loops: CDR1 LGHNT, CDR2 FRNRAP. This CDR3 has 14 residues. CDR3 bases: TGTGCTAGTGGTTCGGGACTGGATGCCGGGGAGCTGTTTTTT. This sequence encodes CASGSGLDAGELFF.

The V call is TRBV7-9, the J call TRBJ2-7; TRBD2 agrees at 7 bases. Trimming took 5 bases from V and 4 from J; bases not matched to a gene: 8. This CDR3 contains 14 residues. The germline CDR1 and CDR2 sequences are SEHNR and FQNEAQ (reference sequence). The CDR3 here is CASSPPGTIYEQYF. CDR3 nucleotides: TGTGCCAGCAGCCCCCCCGGGACTATTTACGAGCAGTACTTC.

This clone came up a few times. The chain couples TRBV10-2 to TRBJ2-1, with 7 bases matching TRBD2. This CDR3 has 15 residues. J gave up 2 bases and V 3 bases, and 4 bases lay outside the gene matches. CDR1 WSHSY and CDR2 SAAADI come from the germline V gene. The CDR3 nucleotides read TGCGCCAGCAGTGAATGGGGGGGGGCCTACAATGAGCAGTTCTTC. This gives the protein CASSEWGGAYNEQFF.

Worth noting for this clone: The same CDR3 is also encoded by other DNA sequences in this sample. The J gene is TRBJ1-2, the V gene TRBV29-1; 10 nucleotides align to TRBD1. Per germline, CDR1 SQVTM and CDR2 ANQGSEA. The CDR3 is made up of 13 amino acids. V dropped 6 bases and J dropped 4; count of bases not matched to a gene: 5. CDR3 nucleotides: TGCAGCGTCGGGGACAGGGGCTTCTATGGCTACACCTTC. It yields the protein CSVGDRGFYGYTF.

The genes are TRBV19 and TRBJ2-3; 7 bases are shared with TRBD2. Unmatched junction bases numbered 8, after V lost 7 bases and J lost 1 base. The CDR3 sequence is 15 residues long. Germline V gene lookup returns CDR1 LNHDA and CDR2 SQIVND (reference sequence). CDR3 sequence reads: CASTELASGTDTQYF. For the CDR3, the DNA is TGTGCCAGTACCGAACTAGCGTCGGGCACAGATACGCAGTATTTT.

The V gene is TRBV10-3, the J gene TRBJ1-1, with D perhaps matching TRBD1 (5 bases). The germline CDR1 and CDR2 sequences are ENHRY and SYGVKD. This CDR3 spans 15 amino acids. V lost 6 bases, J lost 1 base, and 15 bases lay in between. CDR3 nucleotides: TGTGCCATCAGGGGGAATGCCCAGGGGAACACTGAAGCTTTCTTT. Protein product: CAIRGNAQGNTEAFF.

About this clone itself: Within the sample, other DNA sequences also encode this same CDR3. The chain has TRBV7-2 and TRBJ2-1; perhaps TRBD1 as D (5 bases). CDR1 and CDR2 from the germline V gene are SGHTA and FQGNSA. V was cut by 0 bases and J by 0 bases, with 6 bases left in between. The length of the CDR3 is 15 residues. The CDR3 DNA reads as TGTGCCAGCAGCTTAGCGGGGCGCTCCTACAATGAGCAGTTCTTC. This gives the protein CASSLAGRSYNEQFF.

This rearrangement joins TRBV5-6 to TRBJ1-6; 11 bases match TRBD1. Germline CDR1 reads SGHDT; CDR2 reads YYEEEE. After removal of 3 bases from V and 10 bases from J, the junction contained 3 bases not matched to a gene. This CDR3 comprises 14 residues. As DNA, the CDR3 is TGTGCCAGCAGCTGGGGACAGGGGGGCTCACCCCTCCACTTT. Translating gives CASSWGQGGSPLHF.

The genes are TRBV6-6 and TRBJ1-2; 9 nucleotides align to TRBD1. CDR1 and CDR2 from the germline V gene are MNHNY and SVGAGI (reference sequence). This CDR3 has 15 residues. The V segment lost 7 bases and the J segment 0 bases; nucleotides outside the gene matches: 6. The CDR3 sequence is CASKRTGDPNYGYTF. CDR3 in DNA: TGTGCCAGCAAACGGACAGGGGACCCTAACTATGGCTACACCTTC.

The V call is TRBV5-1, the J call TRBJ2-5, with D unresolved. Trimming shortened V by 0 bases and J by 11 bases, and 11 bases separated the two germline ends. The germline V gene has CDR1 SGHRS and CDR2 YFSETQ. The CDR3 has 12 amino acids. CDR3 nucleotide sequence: TGCGCCAGCAGCTTGGGGGCCGACCTGCAGTACTTC. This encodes CASSLGADLQYF.